The TCR beta chain under discussion was sequenced for a study of blood T cell repertoires in COVID-19. In the study overall: The United States, Italy and Spain provided the acute and convalescent COVID-19 samples. Sources were T cells, B-cell-depleted T cells, or PBMCs; the material itself was cDNA or gDNA.

Original processing notes: Estimation of nucleated cell counts relied on the amplification of reference gene primers. Sequenced by immunoSEQ multiplex PCR; TCRdb stores in-frame clones only, minus some. V, J and clone size reflect that table, while D and trimming were determined from the DNA. This sample has more than 10,000 clones, with about 73% found just once. The CDR3 is made up of 14 amino acids. V lost 5 bases, J lost 3 bases, and 14 bases lay in between. Looked up from germline, CDR1 is SGHVS and CDR2 is FQNEAQ. The V and J genes are TRBV7-8 and TRBJ2-7, with a possible D match to TRBD2 (6 bases). Sequencing was performed on peripheral blood. The sequence came from a human donor in a cohort sampled during active COVID-19. The CDR3 protein is CASSITGLSYEQYF. DNA for the CDR3: TGTGCCAGCAGCATTACGGGACTTAGCTACGAGCAGTACTTC. Supplemented by reference TRBV7-8 and TRBJ2-7, the full variable domain reads GAGVSQSPRYKVAKRGQDVALRCDPISGHVSLFWYQQALGQGPEFLTYFQNEAQLDKSGLPSDRFFAERPEGSVSTLKIQRTQQEDSAVYLCASSITGLSYEQYFGPGTRLTVT.